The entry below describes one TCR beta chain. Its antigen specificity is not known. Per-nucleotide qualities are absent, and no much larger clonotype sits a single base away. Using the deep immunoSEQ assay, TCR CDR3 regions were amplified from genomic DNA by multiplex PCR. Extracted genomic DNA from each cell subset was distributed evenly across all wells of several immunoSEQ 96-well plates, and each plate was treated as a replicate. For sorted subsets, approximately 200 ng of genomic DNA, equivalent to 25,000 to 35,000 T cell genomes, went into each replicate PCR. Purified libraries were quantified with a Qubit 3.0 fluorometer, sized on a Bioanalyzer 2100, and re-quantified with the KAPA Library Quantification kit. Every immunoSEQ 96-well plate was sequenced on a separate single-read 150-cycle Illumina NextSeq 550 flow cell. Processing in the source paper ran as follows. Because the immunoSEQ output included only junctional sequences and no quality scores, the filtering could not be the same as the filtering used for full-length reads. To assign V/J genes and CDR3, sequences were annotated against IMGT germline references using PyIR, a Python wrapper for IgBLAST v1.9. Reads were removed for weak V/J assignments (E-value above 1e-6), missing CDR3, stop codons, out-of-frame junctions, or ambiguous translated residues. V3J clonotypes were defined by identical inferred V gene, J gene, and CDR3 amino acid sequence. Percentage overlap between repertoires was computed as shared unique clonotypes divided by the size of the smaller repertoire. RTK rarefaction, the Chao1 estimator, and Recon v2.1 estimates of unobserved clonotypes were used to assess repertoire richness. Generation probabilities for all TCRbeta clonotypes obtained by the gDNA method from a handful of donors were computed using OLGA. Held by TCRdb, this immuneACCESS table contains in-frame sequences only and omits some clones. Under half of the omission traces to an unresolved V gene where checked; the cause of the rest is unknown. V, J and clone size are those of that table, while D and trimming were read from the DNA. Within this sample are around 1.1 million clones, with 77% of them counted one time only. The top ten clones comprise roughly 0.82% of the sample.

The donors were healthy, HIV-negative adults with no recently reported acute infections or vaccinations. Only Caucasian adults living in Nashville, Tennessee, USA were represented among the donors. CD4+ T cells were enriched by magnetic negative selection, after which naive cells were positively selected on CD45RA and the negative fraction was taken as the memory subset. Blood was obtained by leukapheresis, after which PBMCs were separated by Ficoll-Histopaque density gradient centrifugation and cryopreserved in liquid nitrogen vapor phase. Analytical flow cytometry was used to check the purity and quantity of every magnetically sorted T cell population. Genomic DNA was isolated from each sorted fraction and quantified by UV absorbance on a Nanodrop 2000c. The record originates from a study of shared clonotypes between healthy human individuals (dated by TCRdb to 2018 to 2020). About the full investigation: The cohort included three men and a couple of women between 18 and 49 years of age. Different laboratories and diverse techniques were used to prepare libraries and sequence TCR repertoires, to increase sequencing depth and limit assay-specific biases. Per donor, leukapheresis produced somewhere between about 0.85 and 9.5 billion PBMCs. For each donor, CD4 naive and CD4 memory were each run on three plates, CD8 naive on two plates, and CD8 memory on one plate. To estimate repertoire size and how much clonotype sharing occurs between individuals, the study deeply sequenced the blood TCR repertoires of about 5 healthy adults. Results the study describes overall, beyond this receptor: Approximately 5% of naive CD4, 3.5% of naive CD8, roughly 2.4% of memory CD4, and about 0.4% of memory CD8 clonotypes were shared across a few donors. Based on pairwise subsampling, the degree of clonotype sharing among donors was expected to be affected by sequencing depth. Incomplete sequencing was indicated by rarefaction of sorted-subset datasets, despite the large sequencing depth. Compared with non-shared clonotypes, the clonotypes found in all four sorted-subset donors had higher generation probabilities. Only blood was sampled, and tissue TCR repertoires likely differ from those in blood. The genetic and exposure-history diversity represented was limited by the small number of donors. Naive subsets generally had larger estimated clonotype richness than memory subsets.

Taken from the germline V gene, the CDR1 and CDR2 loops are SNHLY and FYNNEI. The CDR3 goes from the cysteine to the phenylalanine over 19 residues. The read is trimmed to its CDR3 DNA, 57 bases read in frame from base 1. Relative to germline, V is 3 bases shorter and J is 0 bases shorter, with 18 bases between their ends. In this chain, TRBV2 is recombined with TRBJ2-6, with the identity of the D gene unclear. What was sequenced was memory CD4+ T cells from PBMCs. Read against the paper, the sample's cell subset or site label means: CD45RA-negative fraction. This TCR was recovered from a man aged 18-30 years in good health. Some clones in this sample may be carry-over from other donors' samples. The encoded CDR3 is CASSDDWPDKRSGANVLTF. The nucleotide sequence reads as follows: TGTGCCAGCAGTGACGACTGGCCCGACAAGCGCTCTGGGGCCAACGTCCTGACTTTC.